The T cell receptor beta chain under discussion was sequenced for a study of T cell responses to AZD1222 COVID-19 vaccine (dated by TCRdb to 2020 to 2022). As for the study more broadly: TCR sequencing was performed for 233 trial participants, of whom around 200 were given two doses of AZD1222 and 26 were given two doses of MenACWY control vaccine. Trial participants were enrolled by age into subgroups of 18-55, 56-69 and 70-plus years, and around 150, 28 and 57 TCR-sequenced participants, respectively, were included in these subgroups.

The paper as a whole reports these results and caveats: A significant rise in spike-specific TCR breadth and depth was observed after two AZD1222 doses relative to day 0 and relative to MenACWY recipients. Conclusions about previously exposed vaccinees were limited because only a handful of AZD1222 recipients were SARS-CoV-2 seropositive at baseline. CD4 TCRs associated with the vaccine covered the entire spike protein, and the dominant responses were in regions 160-218 and 743-854. In the small 56-69-year group, the increase in depth fell short of significance, most likely because of low power. Participants were mostly white British and included more females than males, and it was suggested by the authors that clonal diversity may have been underestimated. Because no day 14 peak-response samples were available, the repertoires could be characterized only after the peak T cell response. Reportedly, almost half of the unique spike-specific TCRs recognized epitopes lying outside the regions that are mutated in the B.1.351 and B.1.1.7 variants.

In the germline V gene (reference sequence), CDR1 corresponds to MNHEY and CDR2 to SMNVEV. Trimmed from V: 5 bases; trimmed from J: 10 bases; junction bases lacking a gene match: 12. Including the terminal cysteine and phenylalanine, the CDR3 comprises 16 residues. Just CDR3 DNA is preserved here, 48 bases in frame from base 1. The CDR3 regions of human TCRbeta chains were subjected to immunosequencing. In the original analysis: Repertoire TCRs were matched against a reference library of SARS-CoV-2-specific TCRs generated with the MIRA antigen-specificity platform. Breadth was defined as the fraction of unique TCRs that were SARS-CoV-2-associated. Depth was defined as the fraction of total T cells that were SARS-CoV-2-associated. Using the MIRA data, every spike-specific TCR was mapped to the spike region that the TCR reacted to and assigned to either a CD4 or a CD8 class. Log10-transformed breadth and depth values were compared by one-way ANOVA with Sidak's multiple comparisons tests. The immuneACCESS repertoire file appears here via TCRdb, limited to in-frame rearrangements. These files lack a portion of the clones; in checked studies, under half of the deficit traces to unresolved V genes, and the cause of the others is not known. V and J calls and clone size are given by that table; D and trimming were obtained from the DNA. The sample contains some 79,000 clones, approximately 85% of them found a single time. The top ten hold more than 3% of the sample.

The time point label, read with the paper, signifies: about 28 days (+/-7) after the second vaccine dose. AZD1222 recipients whose second dose came at about 4 weeks and those whose second dose came at about 12 weeks were combined into one group, since spike-specific TCR depth and breadth did not differ between the two schedules. Samples from vaccinated people were obtained from the UK trials COV001 and COV002, which included a single-blind randomized controlled phase 2/3 trial of AZD1222 (ChAdOx1 nCoV-19) in healthy adults. For TCRbeta chain sequencing, PBMC samples were collected from trial participants at day 0 and at day 28 after the second dose. Points on this clone: Its binding antigen is unknown. Within one base of it there is no much larger clone, and no base qualities were kept.

This TCR came from an adult who received the AZD1222 COVID-19 vaccine. The chain is assembled from TRBV27 and TRBJ2-1, with TRBD1 identical over 12 junction bases. This sample comprised peripheral blood, obtained 28 days after the second AZD1222 dose. The CDR3 corresponds to CASSPLRDRGREEQFF. The nucleotides read TGTGCCAGCAGTCCTTTACGGGACAGGGGGCGGGAGGAGCAGTTCTTC.